The sequence of this T cell receptor beta chain was determined in a study of shared clonotypes between healthy human individuals. Regarding the study as a whole: As a rule, naive subsets had a larger estimated richness than memory subsets. Only blood was sampled, and tissue TCR repertoires likely differ from blood ones.

As concerns this clone: Its target is unknown.

The run depth of the assay was deep. In the source study's methods: Junction-only sequences without quality scores were provided by ImmunoSEQ, so filtering was different. Assay: immunoSEQ multiplex PCR; the TCRdb copy retains only in-frame clones and omits some. From that table come the V and J calls and clone size; the DNA was used to work out D and trimming. The data contain 800,000 to 1,200,000 clones, about 84% of them seen just once; the ten biggest clones take up approximately 0.52%. Per the germline V gene, CDR1 is SGHTA and CDR2 is FQGNSA. The CDR3 runs 15 residues. The J segment lost 6 bases and the V segment lost 3 bases, leaving 5 bases of the junction unmatched.

The V gene is TRBV7-2, the J gene TRBJ2-1; TRBD1 matches at 10 bases. The clonotype originates from a man between 18 and 29 years old in good health. Some clones in this sample may be carry-over from other donors' samples. Sequencing used memory CD4+ T cells from PBMCs. Subset indicated: CD45RA-negative fraction. The CDR3 here is CASSFDRGPFNEQFF. Here the CDR3 DNA reads TGTGCCAGCAGCTTCGACAGGGGGCCGTTCAATGAGCAGTTCTTC.